This TCR beta chain came from a study of sequential checkpoint blockade in melanoma. Study-wide context: Randomization was 1:1 between first-line nivolumab→ipilimumab and ipilimumab→nivolumab. Study results and caveats: Patients with week-13 increases in T-cell fraction and clonality benefited about 30 times more often. T-cell fraction and clonality followed PD-L1 and CD8+ counts, not mutational load.

Some clones are missing from TCRdb's copy, which holds only in-frame ones; the method was immunoSEQ multiplex PCR. Here the sample spans approximately 20,000 clones, less than 30% being singletons. This clone was counted only a few times. The antigen is not known. There are 19 residues in the CDR3. V dropped 8 bases and J dropped 6; count of bases not matched to a gene: 21. Germline CDR1 is MNHGY and CDR2 is SAAAGT. Indicated treatment: randomized to nivolumab then ipilimumab (arm A) or the reverse (arm B). None of the patients previously received DNA-damaging chemotherapy. This receptor was obtained from a human donor with melanoma. This chain uses TRBV6-8 with TRBJ2-1, with TRBD2 matching over 11 bases. Material: tumor tissue (inferred from file names), obtained from a patient given nivolumab and ipilimumab in sequence. DNA for the CDR3: TGTGCCAGCCGCGGAGACCGACAGGTTAATAGCGGGGGGGCCAATGAGCAGTTCTTC. Translation: CASRGDRQVNSGGANEQFF.